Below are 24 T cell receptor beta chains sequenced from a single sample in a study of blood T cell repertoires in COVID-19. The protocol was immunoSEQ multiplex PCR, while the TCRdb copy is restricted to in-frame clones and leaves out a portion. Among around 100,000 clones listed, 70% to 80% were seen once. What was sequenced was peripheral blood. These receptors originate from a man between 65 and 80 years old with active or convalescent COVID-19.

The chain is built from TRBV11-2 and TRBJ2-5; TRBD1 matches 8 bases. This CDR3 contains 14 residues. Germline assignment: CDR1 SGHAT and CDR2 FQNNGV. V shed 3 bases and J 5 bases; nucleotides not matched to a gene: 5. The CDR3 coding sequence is TGTGCCAGCAGCTTGACAGGGGAGATTGAGACCCAGTACTTC. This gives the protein CASSLTGEIETQYF.

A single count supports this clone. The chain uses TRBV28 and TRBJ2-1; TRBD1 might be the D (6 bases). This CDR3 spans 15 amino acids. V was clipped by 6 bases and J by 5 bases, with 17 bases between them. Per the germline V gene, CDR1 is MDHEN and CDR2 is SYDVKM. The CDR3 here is CASSPPGGGHNEQFF. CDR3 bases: TGTGCCAGCAGCCCTCCAGGTGGGGGCCACAATGAGCAGTTCTTC.

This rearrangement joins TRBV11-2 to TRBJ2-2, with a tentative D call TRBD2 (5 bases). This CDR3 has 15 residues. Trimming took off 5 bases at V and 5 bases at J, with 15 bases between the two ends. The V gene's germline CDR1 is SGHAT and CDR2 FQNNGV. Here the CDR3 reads CASSQTSLATGELFF. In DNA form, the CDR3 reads TGTGCCAGCAGCCAAACTAGTTTGGCAACCGGGGAGCTGTTTTTT.

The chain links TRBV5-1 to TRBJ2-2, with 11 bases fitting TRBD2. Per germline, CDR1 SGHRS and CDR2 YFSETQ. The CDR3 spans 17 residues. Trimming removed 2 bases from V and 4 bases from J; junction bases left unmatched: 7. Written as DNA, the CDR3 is TGCGCCAGCAGCTTAGGTCAGGGACTAGCGGTCACCGGGGAGCTGTTTTTT. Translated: CASSLGQGLAVTGELFF.

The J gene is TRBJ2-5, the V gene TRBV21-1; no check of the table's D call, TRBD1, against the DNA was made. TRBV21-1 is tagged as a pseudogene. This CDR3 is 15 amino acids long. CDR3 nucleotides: TGTGCCAGCAGCAAAGGGGGACAGGGTAGAGAGACCCAGTACTTC. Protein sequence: CASSKGGQGRETQYF.

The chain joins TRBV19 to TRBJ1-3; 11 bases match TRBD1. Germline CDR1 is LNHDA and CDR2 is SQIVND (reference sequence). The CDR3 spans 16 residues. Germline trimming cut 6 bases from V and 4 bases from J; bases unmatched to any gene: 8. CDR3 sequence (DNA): TGTGCCAGTAGATCGGGACAGGGGGTTATCGGAAACACCATATATTTT. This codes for CASRSGQGVIGNTIYF. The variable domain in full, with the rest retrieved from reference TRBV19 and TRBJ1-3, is DGGITQSPKYLFRKEGQNVTLSCEQNLNHDAMYWYRQDPGQGLRLIYYSQIVNDFQKGDIAEGYSVSREKKESFPLTVTSAQKNPTAFYLCASRSGQGVIGNTIYFGEGSWLTVV.

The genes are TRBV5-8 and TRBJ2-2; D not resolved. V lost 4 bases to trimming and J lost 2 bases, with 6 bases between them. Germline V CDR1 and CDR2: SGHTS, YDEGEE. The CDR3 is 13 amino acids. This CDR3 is CASSQSNTGELFF. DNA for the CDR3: TGTGCCAGCAGCCAGTCCAACACCGGGGAGCTGTTTTTT.

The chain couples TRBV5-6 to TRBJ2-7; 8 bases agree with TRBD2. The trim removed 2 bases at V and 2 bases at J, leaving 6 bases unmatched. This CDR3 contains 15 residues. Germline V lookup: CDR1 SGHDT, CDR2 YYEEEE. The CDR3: CASSFIGTSPYEQYF. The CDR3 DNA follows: TGTGCCAGCAGCTTTATCGGGACTAGTCCCTACGAGCAGTACTTC.

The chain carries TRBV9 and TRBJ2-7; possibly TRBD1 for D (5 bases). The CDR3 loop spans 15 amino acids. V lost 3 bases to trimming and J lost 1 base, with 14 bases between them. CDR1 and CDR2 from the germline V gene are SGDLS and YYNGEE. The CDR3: CASSAGHAESYEQYF. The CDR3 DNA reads TGTGCCAGCAGCGCTGGACATGCCGAGTCCTACGAGCAGTACTTC.

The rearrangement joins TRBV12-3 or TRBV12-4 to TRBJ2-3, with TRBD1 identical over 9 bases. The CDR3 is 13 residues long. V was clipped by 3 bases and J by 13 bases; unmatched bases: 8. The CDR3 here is CASSLETGGFKYF. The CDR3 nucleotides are TGTGCCAGCAGTTTGGAGACAGGGGGATTCAAGTATTTT.

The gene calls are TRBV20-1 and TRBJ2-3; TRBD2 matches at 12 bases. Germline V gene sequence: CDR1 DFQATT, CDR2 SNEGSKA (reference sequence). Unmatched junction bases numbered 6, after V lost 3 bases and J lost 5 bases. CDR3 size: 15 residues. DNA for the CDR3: TGCAGTGCTAGTAAGACTAGCGGGGGTATAGATACGCAGTATTTT. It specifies CSASKTSGGIDTQYF.

CDR3 in DNA: TGTGCCAGTGCCAGGGCAGGGGAGTCCATCGAGCAGTACTTC. Translated: CASARAGESIEQYF. The chain carries TRBV6-5 and TRBJ2-7, with D perhaps TRBD1 (6 bases). Trimming stripped 9 bases from V and 6 bases from J, with 21 bases between. This CDR3 is 14 amino acids long. Germline V gene lookup returns CDR1 MNHEY and CDR2 SVGAGI.

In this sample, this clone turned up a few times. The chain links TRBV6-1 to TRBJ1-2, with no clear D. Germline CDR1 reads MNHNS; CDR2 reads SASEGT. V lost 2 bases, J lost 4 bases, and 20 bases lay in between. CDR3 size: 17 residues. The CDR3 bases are TGTGCCAGCAGTGAAATCCTCGGGGTCTCCTGGGGCTATGGCTACACCTTC. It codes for CASSEILGVSWGYGYTF.

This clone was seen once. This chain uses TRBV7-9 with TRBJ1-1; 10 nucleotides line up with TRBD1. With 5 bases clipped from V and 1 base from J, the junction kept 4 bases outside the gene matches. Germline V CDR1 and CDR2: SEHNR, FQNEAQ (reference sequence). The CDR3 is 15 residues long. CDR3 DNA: TGTGCCAGCAGCCCTCGACAGGGGGCGAACACTGAAGCTTTCTTT. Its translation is CASSPRQGANTEAFF.

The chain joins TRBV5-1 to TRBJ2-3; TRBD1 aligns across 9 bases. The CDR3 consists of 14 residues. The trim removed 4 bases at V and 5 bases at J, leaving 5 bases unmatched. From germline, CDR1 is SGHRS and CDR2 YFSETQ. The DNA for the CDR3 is TGCGCCAGCAGCGTCGGACAGGGGAAAGATACGCAGTATTTT. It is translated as CASSVGQGKDTQYF.

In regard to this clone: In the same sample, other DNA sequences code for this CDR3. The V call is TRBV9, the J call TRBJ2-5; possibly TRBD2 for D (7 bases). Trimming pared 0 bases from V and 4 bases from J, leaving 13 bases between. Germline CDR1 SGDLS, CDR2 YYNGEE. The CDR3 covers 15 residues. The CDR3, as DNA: TGTGCCAGCAGCGTAGCCAGGGGCGGGGGAGAGACCCAGTACTTC. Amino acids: CASSVARGGGETQYF.

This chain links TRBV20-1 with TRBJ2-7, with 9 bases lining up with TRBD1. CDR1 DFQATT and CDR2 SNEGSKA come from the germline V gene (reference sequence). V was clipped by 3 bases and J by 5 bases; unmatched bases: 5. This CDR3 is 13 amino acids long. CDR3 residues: CSASGTGLDEQYF. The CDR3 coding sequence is TGCAGTGCTAGTGGGACAGGGCTCGACGAGCAGTACTTC.

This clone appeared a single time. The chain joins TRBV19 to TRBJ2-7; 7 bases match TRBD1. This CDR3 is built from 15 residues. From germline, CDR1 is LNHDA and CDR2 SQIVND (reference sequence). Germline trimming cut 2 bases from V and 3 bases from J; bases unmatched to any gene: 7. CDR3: CASSINRGLYYEQYF. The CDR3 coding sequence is TGTGCCAGTAGTATAAACAGGGGTCTGTACTACGAGCAGTACTTC.

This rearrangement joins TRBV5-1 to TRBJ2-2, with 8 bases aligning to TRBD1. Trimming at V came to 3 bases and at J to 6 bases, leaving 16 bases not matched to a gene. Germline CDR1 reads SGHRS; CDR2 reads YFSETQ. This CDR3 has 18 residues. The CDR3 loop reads CASSYNRQGNFIAGELFF. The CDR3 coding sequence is TGCGCCAGCAGCTACAATCGACAGGGGAATTTCATCGCCGGGGAGCTGTTTTTT.

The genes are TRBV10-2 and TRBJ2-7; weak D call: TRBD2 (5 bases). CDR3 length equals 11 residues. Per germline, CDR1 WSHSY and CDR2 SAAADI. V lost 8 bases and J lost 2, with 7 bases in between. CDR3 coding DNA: TGCGCCAGCGAGGGTGCCTACGAGCAGTACTTC. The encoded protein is CASEGAYEQYF.

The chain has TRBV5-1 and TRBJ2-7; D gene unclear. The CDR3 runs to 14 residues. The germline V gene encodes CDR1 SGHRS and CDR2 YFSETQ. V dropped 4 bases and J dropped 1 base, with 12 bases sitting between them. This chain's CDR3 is CASSRQADSYEQYF. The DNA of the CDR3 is TGCGCCAGCAGCCGGCAGGCAGATTCCTACGAGCAGTACTTC.

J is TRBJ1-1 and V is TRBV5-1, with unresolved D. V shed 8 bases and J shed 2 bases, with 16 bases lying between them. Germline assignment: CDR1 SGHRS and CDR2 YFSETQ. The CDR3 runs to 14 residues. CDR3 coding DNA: TGCGCCAGTTCGGGAACCAGGAGAAACACTGAAGCTTTCTTT. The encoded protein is CASSGTRRNTEAFF.

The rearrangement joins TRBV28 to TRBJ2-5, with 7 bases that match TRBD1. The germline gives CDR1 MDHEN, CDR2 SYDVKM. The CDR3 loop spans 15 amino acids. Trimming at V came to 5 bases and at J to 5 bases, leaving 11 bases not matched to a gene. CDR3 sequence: CASSPNRQGGETQYF. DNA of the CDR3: TGTGCCAGCAGTCCAAACCGACAGGGTGGGGAGACCCAGTACTTC. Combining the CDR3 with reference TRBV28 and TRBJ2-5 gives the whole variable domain DVKVTQSSRYLVKRTGEKVFLECVQDMDHENMFWYRQDPGLGLRLIYFSYDVKMKEKGDIPEGYSVSREKKERFSLILESASTNQTSMYLCASSPNRQGGETQYFGPGTRLLVL.

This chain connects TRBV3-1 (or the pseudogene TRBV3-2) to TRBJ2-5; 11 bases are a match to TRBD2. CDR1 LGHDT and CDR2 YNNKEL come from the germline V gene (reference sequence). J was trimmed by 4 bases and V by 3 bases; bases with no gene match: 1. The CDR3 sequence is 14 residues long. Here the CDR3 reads CASSQTSGAETQYF. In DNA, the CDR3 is TGTGCCAGCAGCCAGACTAGCGGGGCAGAGACCCAGTACTTC.